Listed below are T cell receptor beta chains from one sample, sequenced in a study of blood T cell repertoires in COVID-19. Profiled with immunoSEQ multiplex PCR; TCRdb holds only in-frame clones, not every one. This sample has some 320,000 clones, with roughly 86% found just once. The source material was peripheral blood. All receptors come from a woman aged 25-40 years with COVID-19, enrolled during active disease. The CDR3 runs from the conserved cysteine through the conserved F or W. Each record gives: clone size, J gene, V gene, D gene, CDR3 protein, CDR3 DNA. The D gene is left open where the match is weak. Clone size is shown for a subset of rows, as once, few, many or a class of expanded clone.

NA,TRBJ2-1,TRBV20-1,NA,CSASRQTYQHNEQFF,TGCAGTGCTAGTCGTCAGACTTACCAGCACAATGAGCAGTTCTTC
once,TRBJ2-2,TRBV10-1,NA,CASISGFSEDTGELFF,TGCGCCAGCATTTCCGGGTTTAGCGAGGACACCGGGGAGCTGTTTTTT
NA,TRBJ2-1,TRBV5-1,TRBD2,CASSSLVGAGAYNEQFF,TGCGCCAGCAGCTCCTTAGTTGGGGCGGGGGCCTACAATGAGCAGTTCTTC
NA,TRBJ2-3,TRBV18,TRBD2,CASSPTSGGFTDTQYF,TGTGCCAGCTCACCAACTAGCGGGGGATTTACAGATACGCAGTATTTT
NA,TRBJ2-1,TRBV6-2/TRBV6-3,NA,CASSPPSPYYNEQFF,TGTGCCAGCAGCCCGCCGAGTCCCTACTACAATGAGCAGTTCTTC
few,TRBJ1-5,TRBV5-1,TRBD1,CASSPIEEPRDRRLNQPQHF,TGCGCCAGCAGCCCCATTGAAGAGCCCCGGGACAGACGTTTGAATCAGCCCCAGCATTTT
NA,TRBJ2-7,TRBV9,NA,CASSPGQVDYEQYF,TGTGCCAGCAGCCCAGGACAAGTGGATTACGAGCAGTACTTC
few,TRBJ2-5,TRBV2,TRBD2,CASSEAGALAGVLGFLETQYF,TGTGCCAGCAGTGAAGCGGGGGCCCTAGCGGGGGTTTTAGGTTTTCTAGAGACCCAGTACTTC
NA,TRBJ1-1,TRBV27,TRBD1,CASRPGQVSFTEAFF,TGTGCCAGCAGACCCGGACAGGTCTCTTTCACTGAAGCTTTCTTT
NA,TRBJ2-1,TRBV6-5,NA,CASSYSANGEQFF,TGTGCCAGCAGTTACTCTGCTAACGGTGAGCAGTTCTTC
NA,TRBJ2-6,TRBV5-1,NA,CASSHEGSGANVLTF,TGCGCCAGCAGCCATGAGGGCTCTGGGGCCAACGTCCTGACTTTC
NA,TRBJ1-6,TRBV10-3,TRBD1,CAIREGAGSSPLHF,TGTGCCATCAGAGAGGGGGCAGGATCGTCACCCCTCCACTTT
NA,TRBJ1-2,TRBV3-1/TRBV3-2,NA,CASSRNRDTKFNGYTF,TGTGCCAGCAGCCGAAACCGGGACACGAAATTCAATGGCTACACCTTC
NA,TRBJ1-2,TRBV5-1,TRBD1,CASSTPTGAGYTF,TGCGCCAGCAGCACCCCGACAGGGGCCGGCTACACCTTC
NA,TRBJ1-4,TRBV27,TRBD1,CASSPTDREHEKLFF,TGTGCCAGCAGTCCTACGGACAGGGAACACGAAAAACTGTTTTTT
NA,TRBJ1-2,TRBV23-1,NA,CASSQSPGDVHGYTF,TGCGCCAGCAGTCAATCACCAGGTGATGTGCATGGCTACACCTTC
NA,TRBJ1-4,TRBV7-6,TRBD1,CASSYGQAEKLFF,TGTGCCAGCAGCTACGGACAGGCTGAAAAACTGTTTTTT
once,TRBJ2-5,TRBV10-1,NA,CASSESTGTQYF,TGCGCCAGCAGTGAGTCCACAGGGACCCAGTACTTC